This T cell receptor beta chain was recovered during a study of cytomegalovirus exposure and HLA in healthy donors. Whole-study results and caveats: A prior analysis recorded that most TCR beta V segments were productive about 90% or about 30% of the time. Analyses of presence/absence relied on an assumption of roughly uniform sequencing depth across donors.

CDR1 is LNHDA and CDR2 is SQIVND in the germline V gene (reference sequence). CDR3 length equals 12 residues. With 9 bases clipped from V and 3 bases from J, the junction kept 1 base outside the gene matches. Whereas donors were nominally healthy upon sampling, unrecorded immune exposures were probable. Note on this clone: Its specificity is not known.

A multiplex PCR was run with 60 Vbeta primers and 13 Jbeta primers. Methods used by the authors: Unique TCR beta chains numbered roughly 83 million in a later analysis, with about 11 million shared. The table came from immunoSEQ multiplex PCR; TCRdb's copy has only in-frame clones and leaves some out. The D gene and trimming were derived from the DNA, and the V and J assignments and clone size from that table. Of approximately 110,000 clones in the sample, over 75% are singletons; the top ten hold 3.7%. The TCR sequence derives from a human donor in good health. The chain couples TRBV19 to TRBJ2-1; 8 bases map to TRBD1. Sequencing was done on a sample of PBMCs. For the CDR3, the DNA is TGTGCCAGCACAGGGGGCTACAATGAGCAGTTCTTC. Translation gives CASTGGYNEQFF.